The next 32 T cell receptor beta chains were all read from a single sample in a study of radiation and T cells in renal cell carcinoma. Time point meaning: baseline pretreatment blood. As to treatment: 15 Gy SBRT to primary tumor, nephrectomy 4 weeks later. Measured with immunoSEQ multiplex PCR; TCRdb has only the in-frame clones, and not every one. The repertoire has around 64,000 clones, approximately 84% of them found once; the top ten carry roughly 7.2%. Specimen: blood, collected from a patient whose treatment included radiotherapy and nephrectomy. These receptors were taken from a man aged 55 to 70 with renal cell carcinoma.

This clone was counted only a few times. J is TRBJ1-1 and V is TRBV19; D possibly corresponds to TRBD1 (5 bases). The V and J ends lost 6 bases and 0 bases respectively, with 8 bases between them. CDR1 and CDR2 from the germline V gene are LNHDA and SQIVND (reference sequence). CDR3 length: 13 amino acids. The chain's CDR3 is CASSAGMNTEAFF. The DNA of the CDR3 is TGTGCCAGTAGCGCAGGGATGAACACTGAAGCTTTCTTT.

This clone was counted a few times. In DNA, the CDR3 is TGTGCCAGCAGCTCCGGGACTAGCGGGAATGTCGGGGAGCTGTTTTTT. Protein product: CASSSGTSGNVGELFF. J is TRBJ2-2 and V is TRBV7-9; TRBD2 matches 13 bases. The CDR3 sequence is 16 residues long. V shed 4 bases, J shed 7 bases, and the junction held 6 bases outside the gene matches. Germline V gene sequence: CDR1 SEHNR, CDR2 FQNEAQ (reference sequence). The full variable domain, completed using reference TRBV7-9 and TRBJ2-2, is DTGVSQNPRHKITKRGQNVTFRCDPISEHNRLYWYRQTLGQGPEFLTYFQNEAQLEKSRLLSDRFSAERPKGSFSTLEIQRTEQGDSAMYLCASSSGTSGNVGELFFGEGSRLTVL.

The CDR3 nucleotides read TGCGCCAGCAGTGGGACACTAGCGGGGGACAACACCGGGGAGCTGTTTTTT. Residues: CASSGTLAGDNTGELFF. The chain has TRBV10-1 and TRBJ2-2, with 11 bases matching TRBD2. The CDR3 totals 17 residues. Losses at the gene ends were 4 bases for V and 2 bases for J; bases not matched to a gene: 6. The V gene's germline CDR1 is WNHNN and CDR2 SYGVQD (reference sequence).

The rearrangement uses TRBV28 and TRBJ2-5; a possible D gene is TRBD1 (5 bases). The V gene lost 3 bases and the J gene lost 5 bases, with 16 bases spanning the gap. This CDR3 has 15 amino acids. CDR1 is MDHEN and CDR2 is SYDVKM in the germline V gene. The CDR3 coding sequence is TGTGCCAGCAGTTTGAATACCAGGGCTGGGGAGACCCAGTACTTC. Translation gives CASSLNTRAGETQYF.

The V call is TRBV6-1, the J call TRBJ1-3; 7 bases are a match to TRBD1. The CDR3 is 16 residues long. V lost 0 bases and J lost 1; bases outside the gene matches: 3. Germline lookup yields CDR1 MNHNS and CDR2 SASEGT. The DNA of the CDR3 is TGTGCCAGCAGTGAAGCCACAGGGGTTTCTGGAAACACCATATATTTT. It is translated as CASSEATGVSGNTIYF.

A few counts support this clone. V is TRBV28 and J is TRBJ1-5; 7 positions agree with TRBD1. Germline loops: CDR1 MDHEN, CDR2 SYDVKM. V dropped 4 bases and J dropped 0; count of bases not matched to a gene: 9. The CDR3 is made up of 17 amino acids. The CDR3 DNA is TGTGCCAGCAGTTACGCCGGACAGGTGGATAGCAATCAGCCCCAGCATTTT. As protein: CASSYAGQVDSNQPQHF.

The DNA for the CDR3 is TGTGCCAGTAGTACAGACAGGTCTAACTTGAACACTGAAGCTTTCTTT. Its protein product is CASSTDRSNLNTEAFF. V usage is TRBV19 and J usage is TRBJ1-1, with D possibly TRBD1 on 6 matching bases. This CDR3 comprises 16 residues. The germline V gene has CDR1 LNHDA and CDR2 SQIVND (reference sequence). V was cut by 4 bases and J by 0 bases, with 15 bases left in between.

This chain joins TRBV21-1 and TRBJ2-2; the D segment call TRBD2 is taken from the table without a DNA check. TRBV21-1 has pseudogene status. The CDR3 sequence is 16 residues long. CDR3 sequence reads: CASSTPRREGTGELFF. The CDR3 coding sequence is TGTGCCAGCAGCACCCCCCGCAGGGAGGGCACCGGGGAGCTGTTTTTT.

The chain combines TRBV9 with TRBJ2-1; maybe TRBD1 (6 bases). The CDR3 is 11 amino acids. Germline V lookup: CDR1 SGDLS, CDR2 YYNGEE. Trimming cost V 3 bases and J 9 bases, with 7 bases left between them. This CDR3 is CASSEGGEQFF. CDR3 DNA: TGTGCCAGCAGCGAAGGGGGTGAGCAGTTCTTC.

V is TRBV15 and J is TRBJ2-5; 7 nucleotides line up with TRBD2. The CDR3 is 15 amino acids. Germline assignment: CDR1 LNHNV and CDR2 YYDKDF (reference sequence). V gave up 2 bases and J gave up 2 bases; unmatched junction bases: 5. The CDR3 nucleotides are TGTGCCACCAGCAGACGGACTAGTCGGCAAGAGACCCAGTACTTC. Translation: CATSRRTSRQETQYF.

The V call is TRBV9, the J call TRBJ1-2; 9 bases align to TRBD1. Germline V gives CDR1 SGDLS, CDR2 YYNGEE. This CDR3 contains 14 residues. The J segment lost 7 bases and the V segment lost 1 base, leaving 5 bases of the junction unmatched. The CDR3 sequence is CASSVQGQGLGYTF. In DNA, the CDR3 is TGTGCCAGCAGCGTACAGGGACAGGGTCTTGGCTACACCTTC.

The chain carries TRBV7-9 and TRBJ1-2, with D perhaps TRBD1 (5 bases). The CDR3 is made up of 18 amino acids. Germline-derived CDR1 and CDR2 are SEHNR and FQNEAQ (reference sequence). Trimming removed 3 bases at V and 5 bases at J, with 25 bases between. The CDR3, as DNA: TGTGCCAGCAGCTTCCGAGGGCAGGGCGGAGTCCCTCTTTATGGCTACACCTTC. Translation: CASSFRGQGGVPLYGYTF.

The V and J genes are TRBV27 and TRBJ2-3, with TRBD2 identical over 11 bases. The CDR3 is made up of 15 amino acids. J was trimmed by 5 bases and V by 2 bases; bases with no gene match: 3. Germline values: CDR1 MNHEY, CDR2 SMNVEV (reference sequence). The CDR3 spells CASSLTLAGGDTQYF. The DNA for the CDR3 is TGTGCCAGCAGTTTAACGCTAGCGGGAGGAGATACGCAGTATTTT.

This chain joins TRBV10-3 and TRBJ1-2, with TRBD1 as a possible D gene (5 bases). Deletions cut 6 bases from V and 0 bases from J, with 8 bases between. Germline CDR1 is ENHRY and CDR2 is SYGVKD. CDR3 size: 13 residues. CDR3 protein: CAIRPGANYGYTF. The CDR3 nucleotides are TGTGCCATCAGACCGGGGGCTAACTATGGCTACACCTTC.

The chain employs TRBV30 and TRBJ2-1, with D uncertain. This CDR3 has 14 residues. The ends were cut back, 3 bases at V and 0 bases at J, with 9 bases in the middle. Germline loops: CDR1 GTSNPN, CDR2 SVGIG (reference sequence). CDR3 nucleotide sequence: TGTGCCTGGAGCCCCGCCGGCTCCTACAATGAGCAGTTCTTC. It translates to CAWSPAGSYNEQFF.

This clone was seen just once. This chain links TRBV4-2 with TRBJ2-2, with D perhaps matching TRBD1 or TRBD2 (5 bases each). Germline V gene lookup returns CDR1 LGHNA and CDR2 YNFKEQ. Trimming stripped 3 bases from V and 1 base from J, with 21 bases between. The CDR3 is 19 amino acids. CDR3 residues: CASSHPTTGQGLNTGELFF. DNA for the CDR3: TGTGCCAGCAGCCATCCGACAACGGGGCAGGGCTTGAACACCGGGGAGCTGTTTTTT.

This chain connects TRBV4-3 to TRBJ2-6; a possible D gene is TRBD2 (6 bases). The CDR3 has 15 amino acids. Germline V gene lookup returns CDR1 LGHNA and CDR2 YSLEER. V lost 0 bases to trimming and J lost 3 bases, with 6 bases between them. The CDR3 sequence: CASSQEGGGANVLTF. CDR3 DNA sequence: TGCGCCAGCAGCCAAGAGGGAGGTGGGGCCAACGTCCTGACTTTC.

The CDR3 DNA reads TGTGCCAGCAGCTTAAGCCAGGGTTTTGAAAAACTGTTTTTT. This translates into CASSLSQGFEKLFF. V and J are TRBV7-8 and TRBJ1-4; D might be TRBD1 (5 bases). Germline lookup yields CDR1 SGHVS and CDR2 FQNEAQ. Trimming took 2 bases from V and 7 from J, leaving 11 bases between them. The CDR3 covers 14 residues.

The sample holds one count of this clone. This chain connects TRBV30 to TRBJ1-6, with 9 bases fitting TRBD1. The J segment lost 5 bases and the V segment lost 2 bases, leaving 4 bases of the junction unmatched. CDR1 and CDR2 (germline): GTSNPN, SVGIG (reference sequence). This CDR3 has 15 residues. The CDR3 spells CAWSRGQGDNSPLHF. As DNA, the CDR3 is TGTGCCTGGAGTCGGGGACAGGGAGATAATTCACCCCTCCACTTT.

The chain joins TRBV7-8 to TRBJ2-1; D possibly matches TRBD1 or TRBD2 (5 bases each). The V gene lost 3 bases and the J gene lost 6 bases, with 15 bases spanning the gap. Germline lookup yields CDR1 SGHVS and CDR2 FQNEAQ. CDR3 length: 15 amino acids. DNA of the CDR3: TGTGCCAGCAGCTTCAGGGACGCCCTCAGCAATGAGCAGTTCTTC. Translated: CASSFRDALSNEQFF.

This clone came up a few times. The chain has TRBV2 and TRBJ2-5; TRBD1 is a possible D gene (6 bases). Between the trimmed V and J ends, which lost 1 base and 3 bases, there was a span of 9 bases. The CDR3 sequence is 14 residues long. The germline V gene has CDR1 SNHLY and CDR2 FYNNEI. The CDR3 loop reads CASSEGWTEETQYF. The CDR3 coding sequence is TGTGCCAGCAGTGAAGGGTGGACAGAAGAGACCCAGTACTTC.

This clone came up a few times. The gene calls are TRBV27 and TRBJ1-3; D is perhaps TRBD1 (5 bases). V shed 6 bases and J shed 2 bases, with 14 bases lying between them. Germline values: CDR1 MNHEY, CDR2 SMNVEV (reference sequence). The CDR3 consists of 15 residues. CDR3 region: CASRRDRDPGNTIYF. DNA of the CDR3: TGTGCCAGCAGGCGTGACAGAGACCCTGGAAACACCATATATTTT.

This chain joins TRBV19 and TRBJ1-2, with a weak D call TRBD1 (6 bases). Germline CDR1 LNHDA, CDR2 SQIVND (reference sequence). This CDR3 region has 12 residues. The germline V and J ends were trimmed by 4 bases and 7 bases, with 10 bases remaining between them. Here the CDR3 reads CASSRQGSGYTF. The CDR3 nucleotides read TGTGCCAGTAGTAGGCAGGGGAGTGGCTACACCTTC.

The chain uses TRBV7-9 and TRBJ2-3; TRBD1 matches at 9 bases. Germline values: CDR1 SEHNR, CDR2 FQNEAQ (reference sequence). This CDR3 spans 15 amino acids. J was trimmed by 3 bases and V by 2 bases; bases with no gene match: 3. CDR3 sequence reads: CASSLTGTGTDTQYF. The DNA for the CDR3 is TGTGCCAGCAGCTTAACCGGGACAGGGACAGATACGCAGTATTTT.

The V gene is TRBV5-1, the J gene TRBJ2-2; D is undetermined. Per the germline V gene, CDR1 is SGHRS and CDR2 is YFSETQ. Deletions cut 7 bases from V and 5 bases from J, with 6 bases between. This CDR3 has 11 amino acids. CDR3 protein: CASGLTGELFF. CDR3 in DNA: TGCGCCAGCGGGTTGACCGGGGAGCTGTTTTTT.

This chain connects TRBV30 to TRBJ2-1, with 9 bases aligning to TRBD2. The CDR3 is 14 amino acids. Trimming cost V 2 bases and J 4 bases; bases outside gene matches: 3. The V gene's germline CDR1 is GTSNPN and CDR2 SVGIG (reference sequence). CDR3 nucleotide sequence: TGTGCCTGGAGTCGGCTAGCGGGATACAATGAGCAGTTCTTC. Its translation is CAWSRLAGYNEQFF. The full variable domain, rest sourced from reference TRBV30 and TRBJ2-1, is SQTIHQWPATLVQPVGSPLSLECTVEGTSNPNLYWYRQAAGRGLQLLFYSVGIGQISSEVPQNLSASRPQDRQFILSSKKLLLSDSGFYLCAWSRLAGYNEQFFGPGTRLTVL.

This clone was seen once. The chain joins TRBV5-4 to TRBJ2-3; 10 bases line up with TRBD2. Germline-derived CDR1 and CDR2 are SGHNT and YYREEE (reference sequence). This CDR3 has 20 amino acids. Losses at the gene ends were 4 bases for V and 6 bases for J; bases not matched to a gene: 23. The CDR3 region has the DNA TGTGCCAGCAGCGGTTTGCGGGGGGACGGGGCTAGCGGGGGCGTCGATACGCAGTATTTT. Its translation is CASSGLRGDGASGGVDTQYF.

The V call is TRBV7-9, the J call TRBJ2-1; 14 positions agree with TRBD2. Germline CDR1 reads SEHNR; CDR2 reads FQNEAQ (reference sequence). The CDR3 is 16 amino acids. The junction had 7 bases not matched to a gene; V was cut back by 5 bases and J by 7 bases. CDR3 amino acids: CASSLTSGGAGNEQFF. CDR3 in DNA: TGTGCCAGCAGCCTGACTAGCGGGGGGGCAGGGAATGAGCAGTTCTTC.

The chain uses TRBV11-3 and TRBJ1-1, with D possibly being TRBD1 (6 bases). CDR3 length: 15 residues. V was clipped by 5 bases and J by 4 bases, with 17 bases between them. Per germline, CDR1 SGHNT and CDR2 YENEEA. The chain's CDR3 is CASSPGDLGVTEAFF. CDR3 coding DNA: TGTGCCAGCAGCCCAGGGGACCTCGGCGTCACTGAAGCTTTCTTT. The entire variable domain, with the rest obtained from reference TRBV11-3 and TRBJ1-1, is as follows: EAGVVQSPRYKIIEKKQPVAFWCNPISGHNTLYWYLQNLGQGPELLIRYENEEAVDDSQLPKDRFSAERLKGVDSTLKIQPAELGDSAVYLCASSPGDLGVTEAFFGQGTRLTVV.

A single count supports this clone. The V and J genes are TRBV11-2 and TRBJ1-1; 7 positions agree with TRBD1. V shed 4 bases and J 3 bases; nucleotides not matched to a gene: 11. The germline CDR1 and CDR2 sequences are SGHAT and FQNNGV. This CDR3 comprises 16 residues. The CDR3 DNA is TGTGCCAGCAGCTCTATTGACAGGGTGATTGACACTGAAGCTTTCTTT. It codes for CASSSIDRVIDTEAFF.

The chain couples TRBV5-1 to TRBJ1-2; D is perhaps TRBD1 (5 bases). V lost 2 bases to trimming and J lost 4 bases, with 12 bases between them. Germline V lookup: CDR1 SGHRS, CDR2 YFSETQ. CDR3 length: 14 amino acids. The chain's CDR3 is CASSLLLGGYGYTF. The CDR3 nucleotides read TGCGCCAGCAGCTTACTATTGGGGGGCTATGGCTACACCTTC.

The rearrangement uses TRBV4-3 and TRBJ2-7; 7 bases align to TRBD1. After removal of 0 bases from V and 7 bases from J, the junction contained 6 bases not matched to a gene. Looked up from germline, CDR1 is LGHNA and CDR2 is YSLEER. The CDR3 sequence is 14 residues long. CDR3 sequence (DNA): TGCGCCAGCAGCCAAGAAGACAGGGCGACAGAGCAGTACTTC. This sequence encodes CASSQEDRATEQYF.